This T cell receptor beta chain comes out of a study of T cells in Graves' hyperthyroidism and ophthalmopathy (dated by TCRdb to between 2017 and 2020). Turning to the overall study: Peripheral blood samples were taken at the time of initial diagnosis, prior to any treatment. A discovery cohort of around 98 patients, about 40 with Graves' ophthalmopathy and roughly 59 with stable Graves' hyperthyroidism, was used to find distinguishing TCR V-J signatures. Prospective prediction of ophthalmopathy was tested in an independent validation cohort consisting of about 19 hyperthyroidism patients and more than 15 patients who later progressed to ophthalmopathy. The 75 to 100 discovery patients were randomly split 7:3 into training and test sets. Thyroid tissue and blood T-cell repertoires from six Graves' hyperthyroidism patients were also compared in the study. After blood sampling, hyperthyroidism patients were treated with methimazole at a starting dose of 30 mg daily, and ophthalmopathy patients were treated with high-dose intravenous methylprednisolone. The paper describes TCR Vbeta CDR3 sequencing of 135 peripheral blood samples, made up of 40 to 45 ophthalmopathy patients, approximately 76 hyperthyroidism patients and approximately 17 progressor patients. The paper as a whole reports these results and caveats: In validation, the model predicted progression to ophthalmopathy a median of around 6.5 months before onset, with about 64% sensitivity and 72.22% specificity. Sample size was not statistically predetermined, and investigators were not blinded to group allocation. Blood samples also contained most of the expanded thyroid clonotypes (frequency above 0.001), which suggests that blood repertoires may reflect thyroid immune responses. In cross-validation, a model built on a 13 V-J signature told ophthalmopathy apart from stable hyperthyroidism with just under 90% sensitivity and approximately 81% specificity, and in testing the same model reached 80%/75%.

Including the terminal cysteine and phenylalanine, the CDR3 comprises 14 residues. The kept DNA is CDR3 alone, 42 bases in frame from the first base. The junction carries 8 bases between V and J, which are trimmed by 1 base and 2 bases respectively. From the germline V gene, CDR1 is KGHSH and CDR2 is LQKENI. Only a few counts were recorded for this clonotype. This clone's antigen is unknown. No base quality values were provided; no much bigger clone lies one nucleotide off. Stable Graves' hyperthyroidism was defined as the absence of progression to ophthalmopathy over 18 months of follow-up. Hyperthyroidism patients were aged 18 to 65 years and newly diagnosed, with disease duration of less than 2 months. Any patient with an uncontrolled infection, another autoimmune disease, pregnancy or lactation was excluded. Diagnoses were based on clinical symptoms, serum thyroxine and TRAb, thyroid ultrasound and orbital computed tomography. Ficoll-Paque density gradient centrifugation was used to isolate PBMCs from 10 ml of fresh peripheral blood. Total RNA was extracted using Trizol reagent, and RNA quality was assessed on an Agilent 2100 Bioanalyzer.

The TCR beta CDR3 regions were amplified from RNA transcripts. A first-round RT-PCR of the TCR CDR3 used the HTBI primer set with the Qiagen OneStep RT-PCR kit. A second multiplex PCR round built the libraries, followed by size selection and purification. Libraries were sequenced paired-end with 100 bp reads on an Illumina HiSeq2000. The published analysis was carried out like this. SOAPnuke was used to process the raw data, throwing out any read that contained adapters or uncalled bases, had a mean Phred below 15, or lacked an exact constant-primer or identifier match. High-quality paired reads were merged with COPE v1.2.5, and unique nucleotide sequences were defined as clonotypes. Clonotypes were aligned to IMGT TRBV, TRBD and TRBJ reference segments using MiTCR v1.1. The analysis was restricted to V-J combinations with a frequency above 0.0001, which together covered 99% to 99.2% of the repertoires. The TCS score was defined as the ratio of F50 (clonal expansion) to E x V (chaos), calculated using BLOSUM62-based TCRdist between CDR3 peptides within each V-J. Welch's t-statistics and random forest reduced roughly 540 V-J features to 10 to 15, which were used in a naive Bayes classifier (R e1071). The public reads were run again by TCRdb, first through fastp at Q25 and then through MiXCR, and only productive beta chains were kept. A single entry per CDR3 protein holds the most common genes and DNA from its merged rows. Clone size and V and J calls follow TCRdb, not the original study. Within this sample are around 600,000 distinct CDR3 sequences, with 15% to 18% of them counted one time only. Around 7.5% of the sample is taken by the ten largest.

The receptor was derived from a woman in her 30s with Graves' hyperthyroidism. The sequencing sample was made of blood. The chain is encoded by TRBV18 joined to TRBJ2-5; TRBD1 is perhaps the D gene, given 6 matching bases. The sequenced DNA is TGTGCCAGCTCACCACAGGGGGTTCAAGAGACCCAGTACTTC. This gives the protein CASSPQGVQETQYF.